The table lists the clone carrying this T cell receptor (beta chain) with a count of one. Germline assignment: CDR1 MDHEN and CDR2 SYDVKM. J gave up 5 bases and V 5 bases, and 12 bases lay outside the gene matches. This CDR3 has 16 amino acids. The sample belongs to a study of neoadjuvant anti-PD-1 for oral cavity cancer. The assay was immunoSEQ multiplex PCR, and TCRdb's table has in-frame clones only and misses some. This sample has roughly 14,000 clones; around 75% occur once, and the top ten carry roughly 3.3%. The rearrangement links TRBV28 to TRBJ2-5, with 9 bases matching TRBD1. Sequenced here: PBMCs, sampled before nivolumab (anti-PD-1) treatment. This sequence originates from a person aged 40-85 years with oral cavity squamous cell carcinoma. The CDR3 protein is CASSPTPGQGMETQYF. CDR3 sequence (DNA): TGTGCCAGCAGTCCTACCCCCGGACAGGGGATGGAGACCCAGTACTTC. Variable domain in full (rest from reference TRBV28 and TRBJ2-5): DVKVTQSSRYLVKRTGEKVFLECVQDMDHENMFWYRQDPGLGLRLIYFSYDVKMKEKGDIPEGYSVSREKKERFSLILESASTNQTSMYLCASSPTPGQGMETQYFGPGTRLLVL.